Shown below are 19 T cell receptor beta chains from a single sample sequenced in a study of blood T cells in healthy people across ages. Then a second PCR, running roughly 7 to 11 cycles, was carried out with a sample-barcoded 5' primer and a J-beta primer mix. MiXCR, run by TCRdb on the 5' RACE reads, gives a single entry per CDR3 protein. Of 700,000 to 800,000 distinct CDR3 sequences listed, about 42% are singletons. Sequencing was performed on blood. Receptor source: a woman aged 55-70 years in good health.

The CDR3 sequence is CASSQELAVNEQYF. The CDR3, as DNA: TGCGCCAGCAGCCAAGAACTAGCGGTCAATGAGCAGTACTTC. This rearrangement joins TRBV4-1 to TRBJ2-5; 8 bases map to TRBD2. Germline V gene lookup returns CDR1 MGHRA and CDR2 YSYEKL. With 0 bases clipped from V and 11 bases from J, the junction kept 8 bases outside the gene matches. The CDR3 length is 14 residues.

The CDR3: CASSYGDLGTEAFF. In DNA, the CDR3 is TGTGCCAGCAGCTACGGGGACCTGGGGACTGAAGCTTTCTTT. The chain links TRBV7-9 to TRBJ1-1, with D maybe TRBD1 (5 bases). CDR1 and CDR2 from the germline V gene are SEHNR and FQNEAQ (reference sequence). This CDR3 region has 14 residues. V lost 4 bases to trimming and J lost 5 bases, with 14 bases between them.

As concerns this clonotype: Given a much more abundant clone one base away, this may be a read error. The chain employs TRBV7-2 and TRBJ2-3, with D perhaps matching TRBD1 or TRBD2 (5 bases each). V shed 8 bases and J shed 3 bases, with 18 bases lying between them. The CDR3 spans 15 residues. CDR1 and CDR2 from the germline V gene are SGHTA and FQGNSA. The CDR3 is CASSLRGRVTDTQYF. For the CDR3, the DNA is TGTGCCAGCTCCCTCCGGGGCAGGGTTACAGATACGCAGTATTTT.

This clonotype was seen only a few times. The rearrangement joins TRBV20-1 to TRBJ2-3; D might be TRBD1 (6 bases). The V gene lost 3 bases and the J gene lost 6 bases, with 7 bases spanning the gap. The length of the CDR3 is 11 residues. In germline, CDR1 is DFQATT, CDR2 SNEGSKA (reference sequence). The CDR3 nucleotides are TGCAGTGCTAGGCAGGGGGATACGCAGTATTTT. Translated: CSARQGDTQYF.

In the case of this clonotype: Germline is not matched at one junction end, which may reflect a read error. The V call is TRBV20-1, the J call TRBJ2-1, with a weak D call TRBD2 (7 bases). The CDR3 has 16 amino acids. Germline CDR1 is DFQATT and CDR2 is SNEGSKA (reference sequence). CDR3 region: CSARDFGGPSYSEQFF. The DNA of the CDR3 is TGCAGTGCTAGAGATTTCGGGGGGCCCTCCTACAGTGAGCAGTTCTTC.

This clonotype has a count of ten or more. The chain recombines TRBV11-2 with TRBJ2-1; D gene ambiguous. Trimming shortened V by 3 bases and J by 7 bases, and 7 bases separated the two germline ends. This CDR3 is built from 12 residues. CDR1 and CDR2 (germline): SGHAT, FQNNGV. CDR3 nucleotide sequence: TGTGCCAGCAGCTTCCAGGTTAATGAGCAGTTCTTC. It translates to CASSFQVNEQFF.

This clonotype was found a few times. The rearrangement joins TRBV6-1 to TRBJ1-1, with D possibly TRBD1 on 5 matching bases. Germline CDR1 is MNHNS and CDR2 is SASEGT. Deletions cut 3 bases from V and 6 bases from J, with 5 bases between. The length of the CDR3 is 11 residues. The CDR3 loop is CASSETAEAFF. The CDR3 DNA is TGTGCCAGCAGTGAGACAGCTGAAGCTTTCTTT.

The chain links TRBV7-9 to TRBJ2-3; 10 nucleotides agree with TRBD1. Germline lookup yields CDR1 SEHNR and CDR2 FQNEAQ (reference sequence). V lost 6 bases and J lost 6; bases outside the gene matches: 12. The CDR3 has 16 amino acids. The CDR3 loop reads CASRGGTGVFWDTQYF. The CDR3, as DNA: TGTGCCAGCAGAGGCGGGACAGGGGTTTTTTGGGATACGCAGTATTTT.

The chain combines TRBV7-2 with TRBJ1-5; D gene unclear. V was shortened by 3 bases and J by 3 bases, with 12 bases between the two germline ends. CDR1 and CDR2 (germline): SGHTA, FQGNSA. There are 15 residues in the CDR3. The CDR3 bases are TGTGCCAGCAGCTTGCAGGCCCTTAACAATCAGCCCCAGCATTTT. Translating gives CASSLQALNNQPQHF.

Points on this clonotype: A read error may produce the germline difference seen at one junction end. The chain employs TRBV4-3 and TRBJ1-2; 12 bases match TRBD1. CDR3 length equals 16 residues. Germline V gene data show CDR1 as LGHNA and CDR2 as YSLEER. The CDR3 sequence: CASGQDGTGGDYGYTF. The CDR3 nucleotides read TGCGCCAGCGGCCAAGATGGGACAGGGGGCGACTATGGCTACACCTTC.

This sequence joins TRBV6-5 and TRBJ2-7, with D maybe TRBD1 (6 bases). V dropped 1 base and J dropped 2 bases, with 21 bases sitting between them. Germline assignment: CDR1 MNHEY and CDR2 SVGAGI. This CDR3 region has 18 residues. This CDR3 reads CASSYFPARQGFPYEQYF. For the CDR3, the DNA is TGTGCCAGCAGTTACTTCCCCGCCCGGCAGGGGTTCCCCTACGAGCAGTACTTC.

Turning to this clonotype: A much larger clone is a single base away; this may be a read error. The chain carries TRBV6-2 or TRBV6-3 and TRBJ2-1; 9 positions match TRBD1. Germline V gene sequence: CDR1 MNHEY, CDR2 SVGEGT. This CDR3 contains 18 residues. CDR3 nucleotides: TGTGCCAGCAGTTACTCTATAATCGGGACAGGGATGGTTGATGAGCGGTTCTTC. It encodes CASSYSIIGTGMVDERFF.

Ten or more counts support this clonotype. The rearrangement links TRBV6-5 to TRBJ1-1; TRBD1 is a possible D gene (6 bases). V was clipped by 5 bases and J by 4 bases, with 14 bases between them. Germline V gene lookup returns CDR1 MNHEY and CDR2 SVGAGI. CDR3 length equals 14 residues. The CDR3 sequence is CASSPNRDPTEAFF. CDR3 nucleotides: TGTGCCAGCAGTCCTAACAGGGACCCCACTGAAGCTTTCTTT.

This chain joins TRBV6-2 or TRBV6-3 and TRBJ2-4, with D possibly being TRBD1 or TRBD2 (5 bases each). This CDR3 has 15 amino acids. CDR1 MNHEY and CDR2 SVGEGT come from the germline V gene. V lost 2 bases to trimming and J lost 6 bases, with 14 bases between them. CDR3 loop: CASSYTGAEANIQYF. The CDR3 bases are TGTGCCAGCAGTTACACCGGGGCTGAGGCAAACATTCAGTACTTC.

In its sample, this clonotype was seen many times. The chain carries TRBV20-1 and TRBJ2-3, with D unclear. Germline V CDR1 and CDR2: DFQATT, SNEGSKA (reference sequence). This CDR3 comprises 13 residues. Trimming took off 5 bases at V and 7 bases at J, with 16 bases between the two ends. The chain's CDR3 is CSAPPSTLNTQYF. The DNA of the CDR3 is TGCAGTGCTCCACCTTCGACTCTGAATACGCAGTATTTT.

The V call is TRBV20-1, the J call TRBJ2-1, with a weak D call TRBD1 (7 bases). The CDR3 runs to 16 residues. Trimming took 3 bases from V and 5 from J, leaving 20 bases between them. Per germline, CDR1 DFQATT and CDR2 SNEGSKA (reference sequence). CDR3 protein: CSASHMPDRRDNEQFF. DNA for the CDR3: TGCAGTGCTAGTCATATGCCGGACAGGAGGGACAATGAGCAGTTCTTC.

The rearrangement joins TRBV7-9 to TRBJ1-5; D unresolved. CDR3 length: 15 amino acids. V gave up 5 bases and J gave up 3 bases, with 14 bases separating them. From germline, CDR1 is SEHNR and CDR2 FQNEAQ (reference sequence). The CDR3 protein is CASSPPGSHNQPQHF. The CDR3 coding sequence is TGTGCCAGCAGCCCCCCGGGATCCCACAATCAGCCCCAGCATTTT.

V usage is TRBV2 and J usage is TRBJ1-2; no definite D call. There are 13 residues in the CDR3. Trimming left V 7 bases short and J 7 bases short, with 16 bases between. Germline V gene sequence: CDR1 SNHLY, CDR2 FYNNEI. CDR3 protein: CASIPVPEGGYTF. CDR3 coding DNA: TGTGCCAGCATCCCGGTACCCGAAGGTGGCTACACCTTC. Combining the CDR3 with reference TRBV2 and TRBJ1-2 gives the whole variable domain EPEVTQTPSHQVTQMGQEVILRCVPISNHLYFYWYRQILGQKVEFLVSFYNNEISEKSEIFDDQFSVERPDGSNFTLKIRSTKLEDSAMYFCASIPVPEGGYTFGSGTRLTVV.

As regards this clonotype: Since a much larger clone is just one base distant, this may be a read error. The chain combines TRBV7-9 with TRBJ2-1, with D tentatively TRBD2 (6 bases). Germline CDR1 reads SEHNR; CDR2 reads FQNEAQ (reference sequence). CDR3 length equals 13 residues. V dropped 3 bases and J dropped 13 bases, with 16 bases sitting between them. The CDR3 here is CASSFGGRETQFF. The CDR3 bases are TGTGCCAGCAGCTTTGGAGGGCGAGAGACCCAGTTCTTC.